The clone carrying this T cell receptor beta chain was recorded at least ten times. Its antigen is unknown. These data come from a study of CD8 T cells in ankylosing spondylitis. Study results and limitations: It appeared that ankylosing spondylitis blood was characterized by a TCR beta motif of under ten highly homologous variants. Significantly higher representation of disease-linked clones was reported for matched ankylosing spondylitis synovial fluid.

TCRdb re-called the 5' RACE reads through MiXCR, storing one row per CDR3 protein. The sample shows fewer than 400,000 distinct CDR3 sequences, around 24% of them seen only once. Germline V CDR1 and CDR2: MNHNS, SASEGT. The CDR3 is 13 residues long. Germline trimming cut 8 bases from V and 4 bases from J; bases unmatched to any gene: 2. This receptor was taken from a male donor with ankylosing spondylitis. Sequencing input: blood, either unsorted or a sorted T cell fraction (not recorded which). The chain combines TRBV6-1 with TRBJ2-2; 9 bases match TRBD2. The CDR3 DNA reads TGTGCCAGCCGGACTAGCGCCACCGGGGAGCTGTTTTTT. It translates to CASRTSATGELFF.